Each of the 13 T cell receptor beta chains below was sequenced from the same sample in a study of blood T cell repertoires in COVID-19. Assay used: immunoSEQ multiplex PCR; TCRdb lists only in-frame clones, some missing. The sample has approximately 250,000 clones; 70% to 85% are singletons. Sequencing was performed on peripheral blood. These receptors originate from a woman between 35 and 50 years old who had recovered from COVID-19.

The chain uses TRBV10-1 and TRBJ2-1; no clear D. The germline gives CDR1 WNHNN, CDR2 SYGVQD (reference sequence). The V gene lost 0 bases and the J gene lost 4 bases, with 10 bases spanning the gap. The CDR3 is 15 amino acids. CDR3 nucleotide sequence: TGCGCCAGCAGTGAGTCCGGTTTCGCTTACAATGAGCAGTTCTTC. Protein: CASSESGFAYNEQFF.

This clone is a singleton in its sample. The chain is built from TRBV7-8 and TRBJ1-3; D is uncertain. Per the germline V gene, CDR1 is SGHVS and CDR2 is FQNEAQ. V was pared by 8 bases and J by 4 bases, with 12 bases between. The CDR3 spans 13 residues. CDR3 DNA: TGTGCCAGCGGCGGGTCGTCCGGAAACACCATATATTTT. This translates into CASGGSSGNTIYF.

This clone showed up just a few times. The V call is TRBV13, the J call TRBJ2-3, with D possibly matching TRBD2 (5 bases). Trimming took off 5 bases at V and 0 bases at J, with 12 bases between the two ends. This CDR3 has 15 amino acids. Germline loops: CDR1 PRHDT, CDR2 FYEKMQ (reference sequence). CDR3 nucleotides: TGTGCCAGCAGCCCATCACGGGGTAGCACAGATACGCAGTATTTT. As protein: CASSPSRGSTDTQYF. The full variable domain, completed using reference TRBV13 and TRBJ2-3, is AAGVIQSPRHLIKEKRETATLKCYPIPRHDTVYWYQQGPGQDPQFLISFYEKMQSDKGSIPDRFSAQQFSDYHSELNMSSLELGDSALYFCASSPSRGSTDTQYFGPGTRLTVL.

This chain joins TRBV2 and TRBJ1-6; 7 nucleotides align to TRBD1. With 3 bases clipped from V and 7 bases from J, the junction kept 3 bases outside the gene matches. This CDR3 spans 14 amino acids. CDR1 and CDR2 from the germline V gene are SNHLY and FYNNEI. The CDR3 protein is CASSEGTANSPLHF. In DNA, the CDR3 is TGTGCCAGCAGTGAGGGGACAGCCAATTCACCCCTCCACTTT.

The chain uses TRBV9 and TRBJ2-3, with a possible D match to TRBD2 (5 bases). Germline values: CDR1 SGDLS, CDR2 YYNGEE. This CDR3 comprises 15 residues. The V end lost 0 bases, the J end lost 2 bases, and 10 bases lay between the germline ends. The CDR3 DNA sequence: TGTGCCAGCAGCGTAGGACTACAAAACACAGATACGCAGTATTTT. Protein product: CASSVGLQNTDTQYF.

This clone was found a few times. The V call is TRBV30, the J call TRBJ1-5; 8 bases are a match to TRBD1. This CDR3 is 17 amino acids long. V dropped 1 base and J dropped 4; count of bases not matched to a gene: 12. Germline V gene data show CDR1 as GTSNPN and CDR2 as SVGIG (reference sequence). The CDR3 nucleotides are TGTGCCTGGAGTGCCGGGACAGGTTGGGCCTGGAATCAGCCCCAGCATTTT. Translating gives CAWSAGTGWAWNQPQHF.

V is TRBV5-1 and J is TRBJ1-1; possibly TRBD1 for D (5 bases). Per the germline V gene, CDR1 is SGHRS and CDR2 is YFSETQ. Trimming pared 5 bases from V and 1 base from J, leaving 12 bases between. There are 14 residues in the CDR3. DNA of the CDR3: TGCGCCAGCAGTTTCCCCCAGGGGAACACTGAAGCTTTCTTT. It translates to CASSFPQGNTEAFF. The whole variable domain, filled in from reference TRBV5-1 and TRBJ1-1, reads KAGVTQTPRYLIKTRGQQVTLSCSPISGHRSVSWYQQTPGQGLQFLFEYFSETQRNKGNFPGRFSGRQFSNSRSEMNVSTLELGDSALYLCASSFPQGNTEAFFGQGTRLTVV.

The J gene is TRBJ2-7, the V gene TRBV5-4; 12 bases fit TRBD1. With 4 bases clipped from V and 7 bases from J, the junction kept 15 bases outside the gene matches. This CDR3 has 17 amino acids. Germline lookup yields CDR1 SGHNT and CDR2 YYREEE (reference sequence). The CDR3 loop is CASSPGTGGEMTAEQYF. The CDR3 DNA sequence: TGTGCCAGCAGCCCGGGGACAGGGGGCGAAATGACGGCTGAGCAGTACTTC.

This clone appeared a few times. The rearrangement links TRBV7-2 to TRBJ1-6, with D hard to call. Germline V gives CDR1 SGHTA, CDR2 FQGNSA. This CDR3 spans 16 amino acids. Trimming stripped 8 bases from V and 1 base from J, with 15 bases between. In nucleotides, the CDR3 is TGTGCCAGCGGAGCTGCGAGGTCGTCCTATAATTCACCCCTCCACTTT. Encoded protein: CASGAARSSYNSPLHF.

CDR3 DNA sequence: TGTGCCAGCAGCTTCCTCTTGGGGGCGGGTGGCTACACCTTC. This translates into CASSFLLGAGGYTF. The rearrangement links TRBV7-2 to TRBJ1-2, with a weak D call TRBD1 (6 bases). The germline CDR1 and CDR2 sequences are SGHTA and FQGNSA. This CDR3 spans 14 amino acids. Trimming shortened V by 3 bases and J by 7 bases, and 15 bases separated the two germline ends.

This chain uses TRBV11-2 with TRBJ2-5; 12 bases map to TRBD1. The CDR3 runs 15 residues. The germline gives CDR1 SGHAT, CDR2 FQNNGV. V shed 1 base, J shed 9 bases, and the junction held 6 bases outside the gene matches. In DNA, the CDR3 is TGTGCCAGCAGCTTAGGAGGGGGACAGGGGGCTTCCCAGTACTTC. Encoded protein: CASSLGGGQGASQYF.

The chain joins TRBV4-3 to TRBJ1-1, with TRBD1 matching over 7 bases. Germline lookup yields CDR1 LGHNA and CDR2 YSLEER. V lost 2 bases, J lost 4 bases, and 7 bases stayed unmatched. The CDR3 consists of 15 residues. In nucleotides, the CDR3 is TGCGCCAGCAGCCAAACTCTAGGACAGGTCACTGAAGCTTTCTTT. Its translation is CASSQTLGQVTEAFF.

J is TRBJ2-5 and V is TRBV20-1, with TRBD2 matching over 9 bases. CDR1 DFQATT and CDR2 SNEGSKA come from the germline V gene (reference sequence). The CDR3 has 13 amino acids. After removal of 6 bases from V and 3 bases from J, the junction contained 5 bases not matched to a gene. The CDR3 sequence: CSASSGGEETQYF. In nucleotides, the CDR3 is TGCAGTGCCAGTAGCGGGGGTGAAGAGACCCAGTACTTC.